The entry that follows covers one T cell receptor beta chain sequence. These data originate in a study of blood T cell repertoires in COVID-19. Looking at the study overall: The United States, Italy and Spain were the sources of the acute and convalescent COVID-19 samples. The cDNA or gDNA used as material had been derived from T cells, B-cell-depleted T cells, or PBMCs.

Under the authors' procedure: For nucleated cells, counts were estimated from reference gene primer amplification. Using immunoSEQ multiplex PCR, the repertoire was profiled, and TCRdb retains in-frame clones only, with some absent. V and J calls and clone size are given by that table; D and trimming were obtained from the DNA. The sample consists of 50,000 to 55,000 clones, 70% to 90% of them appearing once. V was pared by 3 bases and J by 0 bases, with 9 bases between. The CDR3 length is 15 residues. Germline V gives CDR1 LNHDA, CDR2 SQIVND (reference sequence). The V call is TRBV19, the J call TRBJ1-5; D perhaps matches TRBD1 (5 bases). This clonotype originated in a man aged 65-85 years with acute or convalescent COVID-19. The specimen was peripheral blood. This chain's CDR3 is CASSMGGYSNQPQHF. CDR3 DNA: TGTGCCAGTAGTATGGGGGGTTATAGCAATCAGCCCCAGCATTTT.